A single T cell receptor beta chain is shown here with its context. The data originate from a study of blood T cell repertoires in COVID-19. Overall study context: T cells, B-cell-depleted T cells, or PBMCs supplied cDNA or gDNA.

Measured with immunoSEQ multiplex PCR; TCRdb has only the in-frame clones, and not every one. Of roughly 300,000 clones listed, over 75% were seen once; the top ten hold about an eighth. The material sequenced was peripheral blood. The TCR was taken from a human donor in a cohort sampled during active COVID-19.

CDR3 DNA: TGTGCCAGCTCACCACCGTCAGGGGCGAGGAATACGCAGTATTTT. This encodes CASSPPSGARNTQYF. The rearrangement links TRBV18 to TRBJ2-3; perhaps TRBD1 as D (6 bases). The CDR3 consists of 15 residues. CDR1 is KGHSH, CDR2 LQKENI, per germline. Between the trimmed V and J ends, which lost 0 bases and 7 bases, there was a span of 14 bases.